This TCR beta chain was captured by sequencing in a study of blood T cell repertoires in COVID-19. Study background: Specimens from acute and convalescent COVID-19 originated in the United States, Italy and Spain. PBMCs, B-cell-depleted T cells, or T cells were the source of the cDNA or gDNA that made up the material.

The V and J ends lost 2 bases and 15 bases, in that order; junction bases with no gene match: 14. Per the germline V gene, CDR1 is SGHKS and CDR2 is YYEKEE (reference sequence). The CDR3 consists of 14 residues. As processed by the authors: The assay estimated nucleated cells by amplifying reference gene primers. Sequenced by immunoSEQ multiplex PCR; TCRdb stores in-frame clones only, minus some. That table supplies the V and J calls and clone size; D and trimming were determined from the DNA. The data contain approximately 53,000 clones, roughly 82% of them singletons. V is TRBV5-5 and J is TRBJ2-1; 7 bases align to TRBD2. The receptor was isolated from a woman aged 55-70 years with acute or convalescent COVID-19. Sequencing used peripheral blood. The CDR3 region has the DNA TGTGCCAGCAGCTTACCAGCGGGGTGGGGAGGAGTGTTCTTC. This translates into CASSLPAGWGGVFF.